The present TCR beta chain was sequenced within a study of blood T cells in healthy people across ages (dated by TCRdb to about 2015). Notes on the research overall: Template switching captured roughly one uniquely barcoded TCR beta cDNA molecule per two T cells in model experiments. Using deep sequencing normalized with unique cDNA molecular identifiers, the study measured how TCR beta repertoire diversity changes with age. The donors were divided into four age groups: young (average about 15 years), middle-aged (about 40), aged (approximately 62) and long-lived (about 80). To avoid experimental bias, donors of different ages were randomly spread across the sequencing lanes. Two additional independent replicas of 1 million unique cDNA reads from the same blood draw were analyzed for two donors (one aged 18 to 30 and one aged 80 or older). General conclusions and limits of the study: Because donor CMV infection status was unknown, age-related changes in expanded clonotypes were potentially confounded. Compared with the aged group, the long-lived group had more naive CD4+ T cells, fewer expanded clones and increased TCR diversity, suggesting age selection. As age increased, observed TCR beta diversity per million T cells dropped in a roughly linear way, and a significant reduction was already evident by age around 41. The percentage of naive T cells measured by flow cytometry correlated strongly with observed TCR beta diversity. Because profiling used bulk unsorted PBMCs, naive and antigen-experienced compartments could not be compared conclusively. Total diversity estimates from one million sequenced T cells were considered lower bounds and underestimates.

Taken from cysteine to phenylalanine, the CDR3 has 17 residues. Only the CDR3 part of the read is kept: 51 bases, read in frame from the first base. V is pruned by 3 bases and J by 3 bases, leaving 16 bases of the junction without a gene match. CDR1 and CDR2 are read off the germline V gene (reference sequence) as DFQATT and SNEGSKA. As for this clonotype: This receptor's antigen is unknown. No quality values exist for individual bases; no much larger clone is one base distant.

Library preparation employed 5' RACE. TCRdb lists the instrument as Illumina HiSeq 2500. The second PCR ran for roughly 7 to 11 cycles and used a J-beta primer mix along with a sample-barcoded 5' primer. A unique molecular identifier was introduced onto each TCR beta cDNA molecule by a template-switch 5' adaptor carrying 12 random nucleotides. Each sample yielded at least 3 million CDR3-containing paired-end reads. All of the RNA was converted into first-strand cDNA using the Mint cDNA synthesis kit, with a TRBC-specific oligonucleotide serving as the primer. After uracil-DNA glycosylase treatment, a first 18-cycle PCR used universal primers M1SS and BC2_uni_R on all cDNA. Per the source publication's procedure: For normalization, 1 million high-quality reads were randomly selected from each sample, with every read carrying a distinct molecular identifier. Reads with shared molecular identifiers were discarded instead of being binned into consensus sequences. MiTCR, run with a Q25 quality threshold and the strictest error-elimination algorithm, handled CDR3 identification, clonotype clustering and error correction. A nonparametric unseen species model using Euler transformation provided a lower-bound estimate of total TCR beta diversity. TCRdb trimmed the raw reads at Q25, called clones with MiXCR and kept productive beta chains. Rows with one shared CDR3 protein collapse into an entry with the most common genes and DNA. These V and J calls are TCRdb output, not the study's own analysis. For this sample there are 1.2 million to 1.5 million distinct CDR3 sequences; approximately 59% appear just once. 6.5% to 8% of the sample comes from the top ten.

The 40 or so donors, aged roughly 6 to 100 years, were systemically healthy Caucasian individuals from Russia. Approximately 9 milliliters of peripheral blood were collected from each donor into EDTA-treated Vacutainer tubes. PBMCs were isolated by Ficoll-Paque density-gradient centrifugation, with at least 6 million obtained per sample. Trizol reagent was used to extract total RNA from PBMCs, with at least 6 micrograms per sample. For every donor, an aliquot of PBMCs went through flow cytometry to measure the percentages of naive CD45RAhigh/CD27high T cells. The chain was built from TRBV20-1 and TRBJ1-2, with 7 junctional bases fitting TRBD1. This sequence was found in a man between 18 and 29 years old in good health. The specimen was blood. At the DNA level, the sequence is TGCAGTGCTAGGACCCGGGGGACCGCAGGGGGAGACTATGGCTACACCTTC. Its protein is CSARTRGTAGGDYGYTF.